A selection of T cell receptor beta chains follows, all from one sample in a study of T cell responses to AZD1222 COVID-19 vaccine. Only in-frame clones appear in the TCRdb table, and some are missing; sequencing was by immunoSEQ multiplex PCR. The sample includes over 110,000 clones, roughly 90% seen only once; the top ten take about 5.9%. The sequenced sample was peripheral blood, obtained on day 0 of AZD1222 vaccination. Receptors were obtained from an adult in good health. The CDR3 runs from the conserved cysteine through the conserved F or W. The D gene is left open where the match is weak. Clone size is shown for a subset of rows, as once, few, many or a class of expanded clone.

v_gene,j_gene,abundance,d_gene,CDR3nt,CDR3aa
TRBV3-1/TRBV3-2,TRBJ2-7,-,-,TGTGCCAGCAGCCCCGGCCCTTACGAGCAGTACTTC,CASSPGPYEQYF
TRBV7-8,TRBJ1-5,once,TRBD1,TGTGCCAGCAGCATGACACAGGGGCTTCAGCCCCAGCATTTT,CASSMTQGLQPQHF
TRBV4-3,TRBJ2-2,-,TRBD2,TGCGCCAGCAGCCCAAGGGGCGGGAGGGTCACCGGGGAGCTGTTTTTT,CASSPRGGRVTGELFF
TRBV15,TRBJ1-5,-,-,TGTGCCACCAGCGCCGGTATTAATCAGCCCCAGCATTTT,CATSAGINQPQHF
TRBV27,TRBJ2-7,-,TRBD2,TGTGCCAGCAGACCCATAGCGGGAGGTGGCGAGCAGTACTTC,CASRPIAGGGEQYF
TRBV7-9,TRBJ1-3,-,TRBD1,TGTGCCAGCAGCCCGGGGGACAGGGGGTCTGGAAACACCATATATTTT,CASSPGDRGSGNTIYF
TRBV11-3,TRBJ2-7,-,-,TGTGCCAGCAGCTTAGGTGGACAGCTATACGAGCAGTACTTC,CASSLGGQLYEQYF
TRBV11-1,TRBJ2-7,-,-,TGTGCCAGCAGCTTCCACTCCTACGAGCAGTACTTC,CASSFHSYEQYF
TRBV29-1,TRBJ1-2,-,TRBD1,TGCAGCGTTGATAAGGGGGCAGGTGGCTACACCTTC,CSVDKGAGGYTF
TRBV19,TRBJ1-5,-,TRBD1,TGTGCCAGTAGCCCATCGGACAGGGGGCGGGATCAGCCCCAGCATTTT,CASSPSDRGRDQPQHF
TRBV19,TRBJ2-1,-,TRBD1,TGTGCCAGTACCTTGACAGGGGGCTCCTACAATGAGCAGTTCTTC,CASTLTGGSYNEQFF
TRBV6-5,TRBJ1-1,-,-,TGTGCCAGCAGTTACTCGGTCAGCCCGAACACTGAAGCTTTCTTT,CASSYSVSPNTEAFF
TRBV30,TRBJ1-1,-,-,TGTGCCTGGAGTCAATACAGGGTTAGACTTGAAGCTTTCTTT,CAWSQYRVRLEAFF
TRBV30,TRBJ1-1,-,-,TGTGCCTGGAGTCGGTGGGGGGAGAACACTGAAGCTTTCTTT,CAWSRWGENTEAFF